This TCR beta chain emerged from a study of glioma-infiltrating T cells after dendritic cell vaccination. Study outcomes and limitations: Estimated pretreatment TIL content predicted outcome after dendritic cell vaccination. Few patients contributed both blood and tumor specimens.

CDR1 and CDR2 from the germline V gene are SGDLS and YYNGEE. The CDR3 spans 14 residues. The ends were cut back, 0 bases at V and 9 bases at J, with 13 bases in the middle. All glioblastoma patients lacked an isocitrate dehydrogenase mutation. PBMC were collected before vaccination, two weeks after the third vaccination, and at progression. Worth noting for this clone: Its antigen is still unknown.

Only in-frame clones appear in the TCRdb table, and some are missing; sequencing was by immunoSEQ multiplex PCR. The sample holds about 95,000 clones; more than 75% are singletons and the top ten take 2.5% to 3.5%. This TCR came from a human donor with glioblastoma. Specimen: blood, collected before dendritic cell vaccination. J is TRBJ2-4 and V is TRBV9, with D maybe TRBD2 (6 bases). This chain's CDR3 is CASSVDPGAAIQYF. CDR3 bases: TGTGCCAGCAGCGTAGACCCGGGAGCAGCCATTCAGTACTTC.